One TCR beta chain is described in this entry. The antigen remains unidentified. The data stem from a study of Ad26.COV2.S vaccination and SARS-CoV-2 variants. Findings and limits, study-wide: In vaccinated individuals, spike-specific CD8+ and CD4+ T cell responses reportedly displayed substantial breadth. Recipients of either vaccine or placebo displayed similar breadth of non-spike TCRs. It is possible that the TCR breadth and depth analyses underestimated the total T cell responses. Placebo recipients trailed vaccine recipients in spike-specific TCR breadth.

The CDR3 is made up of 12 amino acids. The germline V gene has CDR1 LGHNT and CDR2 FRNRAP. V was pared by 7 bases and J by 6 bases, with 4 bases of the junction left unmatched. This table comes from immunoSEQ multiplex PCR, and its TCRdb copy is limited to in-frame clones, with some not included. The sample contains more than 150,000 clones, around nine tenths of which appear only once. V gene TRBV12-5 combines with J gene TRBJ2-3, with TRBD2 matching 7 bases. Sequenced material: peripheral blood, taken after recovery from COVID-19. This receptor was identified in a human donor who had recovered from COVID-19. CDR3 sequence: CASAGRGDTQYF. Here the CDR3 DNA reads TGTGCTAGTGCCGGGCGGGGGGATACGCAGTATTTT.